This TCR beta chain originates from a study of cytomegalovirus exposure and HLA in healthy donors. The study ran its PCR with 60 Vbeta and 13 Jbeta primers. Profiling relied on immunoSEQ multiplex PCR, and the TCRdb table lists in-frame clones only, not all of them. The sample yields about 59,000 clones, roughly 83% seen once. This clone has only one observation. The CDR3 totals 13 residues. Trimming stripped 2 bases from V and 7 bases from J, with 10 bases between. Per germline, CDR1 SGHRS and CDR2 YFSETQ. This TCR came from a human donor in good health. Sequencing was performed on PBMCs. The chain recombines TRBV5-1 with TRBJ2-1; D is ambiguous. CDR3 amino acids: CASSLYRVNEQFF. The DNA of the CDR3 is TGCGCCAGCAGCTTATATCGCGTAAATGAGCAGTTCTTC.